This T cell receptor (beta chain) was sequenced during a study of beta chain features in type 1 diabetes. Study-wide findings and caveats: Shorter TCRB CDR3s, moderately but significantly so, were found in Type 1 diabetes patients in all four CD4+ subsets.

Expressed TCRB transcripts were sequenced, since all the RNA that had been isolated was reverse transcribed. The repertoire was sequenced with immunoSEQ multiplex PCR; TCRdb's copy has only in-frame clones and lacks some. Among around 310,000 clones, about 10% were seen once, and the ten largest hold over 0.015%. The single heparinised draw taken from each donor contained 90 to 150 mL of blood on average. This clone has a handful of counts. Its antigen is undetermined. Sequenced material: naive CD4+ T cells from blood. The receptor comes from a woman in her thirties in good health.

CDR3 amino acids: CASRGQGVPYEQYF. CDR3 sequence (DNA): TGTGCCAGCAGGGGACAGGGGGTCCCCTACGAGCAGTACTTC. This chain uses TRBV13 with TRBJ2-7; TRBD1 agrees at 11 bases. This CDR3 has 14 residues. Germline CDR1 and CDR2: PRHDT and FYEKMQ (reference sequence). V was clipped by 6 bases and J by 2 bases; unmatched bases: 3.